This T cell receptor beta chain emerged from a study of blood T cells in healthy people across ages. A sample-barcoded 5' primer and a J-beta primer mix were used in a second PCR of roughly 6 to 11 cycles. TCRdb fed the 5' RACE reads into MiXCR, producing one record per CDR3 protein. The sample yields 700,000 or so distinct CDR3 sequences, 35% to 50% seen once. The CDR3 sequence is 15 residues long. Germline-derived CDR1 and CDR2 are SGHDN and FVKESK. Trimming pared 1 base from V and 4 bases from J, leaving 13 bases between. Sequenced sample: blood. The clonotype was recovered from a man at least 80 years old in good health. The rearrangement uses TRBV14 and TRBJ1-1; no clear D. DNA for the CDR3: TGTGCCAGCAGCCAAGTCTCTCTGGGGAGCACTGAAGCTTTCTTT. Amino acid sequence: CASSQVSLGSTEAFF.